The 28 T cell receptor beta chains reported below all come from one sample, sequenced in a study of cytomegalovirus exposure and HLA in healthy donors. PCR was performed using 60 Vbeta and 13 Jbeta primers. Generated by immunoSEQ multiplex PCR, the TCRdb table keeps only in-frame clones and is missing some. The sample lists around 58,000 clones, about 67% seen once, with roughly 36% in the top ten. The specimen sequenced was PBMCs. The receptors here all came from a man aged 35-49 years in good health and CMV-seropositive.

Only a few counts were recorded for this clone. The chain joins TRBV30 to TRBJ2-1; 10 bases are shared with TRBD2. There are 15 residues in the CDR3. V dropped 2 bases and J dropped 6; count of bases not matched to a gene: 7. Germline assignment: CDR1 GTSNPN and CDR2 SVGIG (reference sequence). In nucleotides, the CDR3 is TGTGCCTGGAGTCAGCGGGGGGGCCGTCGCAATGAGCAGTTCTTC. This translates into CAWSQRGGRRNEQFF.

The genes are TRBV7-3 and TRBJ2-1; 9 nucleotides align to TRBD2. The CDR3 runs to 17 residues. Germline V gene lookup returns CDR1 SGHTA and CDR2 FQGTGA. The junction had 6 bases not matched to a gene; V was cut back by 1 base and J by 2 bases. In DNA form, the CDR3 reads TGTGCCAGCAGCTTAAACCCTAGCGGGGTTACCTACAATGAGCAGTTCTTC. This gives the protein CASSLNPSGVTYNEQFF. The complete variable domain, with remaining parts taken from reference TRBV7-3 and TRBJ2-1, reads GAGVSQTPSNKVTEKGKYVELRCDPISGHTALYWYRQSLGQGPEFLIYFQGTGAADDSGLPNDRFFAVRPEGSVSTLKIQRTERGDSAVYLCASSLNPSGVTYNEQFFGPGTRLTVL.

The genes are TRBV2 and TRBJ1-5, with 7 positions matching TRBD1. Germline V lookup: CDR1 SNHLY, CDR2 FYNNEI. The CDR3 loop spans 15 amino acids. The junction had 10 bases not matched to a gene; V was cut back by 8 bases and J by 3 bases. This chain's CDR3 is CASVAQGGNNQPQHF. As DNA, the CDR3 is TGTGCCAGCGTCGCGCAGGGGGGTAACAATCAGCCCCAGCATTTT.

This clone was recorded a few times. The V gene is TRBV19, the J gene TRBJ2-3; D gene ambiguous. Germline values: CDR1 LNHDA, CDR2 SQIVND (reference sequence). Trimming removed 3 bases from V and 2 bases from J, with 3 bases in between. This CDR3 has 12 residues. The CDR3 DNA follows: TGTGCCAGTAGTATCGTCACAGATACGCAGTATTTT. Protein: CASSIVTDTQYF.

The V gene is TRBV2, the J gene TRBJ1-5, with a tentative D call TRBD1 (5 bases). The CDR3 loop spans 14 amino acids. The V end lost 5 bases, the J end lost 2 bases, and 10 bases lay between the germline ends. Germline CDR1 reads SNHLY; CDR2 reads FYNNEI. CDR3 sequence reads: CASSQTARNQPQHF. CDR3 nucleotide sequence: TGTGCCAGCAGTCAGACAGCCCGCAATCAGCCCCAGCATTTT. Variable domain in full (rest from reference TRBV2 and TRBJ1-5): EPEVTQTPSHQVTQMGQEVILRCVPISNHLYFYWYRQILGQKVEFLVSFYNNEISEKSEIFDDQFSVERPDGSNFTLKIRSTKLEDSAMYFCASSQTARNQPQHFGDGTRLSIL.

Regarding this clone: The same CDR3 is also encoded by other DNA sequences in this sample. This chain uses TRBV5-4 with TRBJ2-2; perhaps TRBD1 as D (5 bases). From germline, CDR1 is SGHNT and CDR2 YYREEE (reference sequence). Trimming took 1 base from V and 2 from J, leaving 9 bases between them. This CDR3 has 15 amino acids. CDR3 sequence (DNA): TGTGCCAGCAGCTTGAGGCAGGGCAACACCGGGGAGCTGTTTTTT. This sequence encodes CASSLRQGNTGELFF.

Note on this clone: Other DNA sequences from this sample encode an identical CDR3 as well. The chain is built from TRBV5-1 and TRBJ2-7; 10 bases agree with TRBD1. V lost 0 bases to trimming and J lost 2 bases; unmatched junction nucleotides: 5. Germline loops: CDR1 SGHRS, CDR2 YFSETQ. The CDR3 extends over 16 amino acids. CDR3: CASSLVGGTGAYEQYF. CDR3 in DNA: TGCGCCAGCAGCTTGGTCGGCGGGACAGGGGCCTACGAGCAGTACTTC.

V and J are TRBV5-4 and TRBJ2-2; 9 bases fit TRBD2. The J segment lost 0 bases and the V segment lost 4 bases, leaving 4 bases of the junction unmatched. This CDR3 has 16 residues. Per germline, CDR1 SGHNT and CDR2 YYREEE (reference sequence). This chain's CDR3 is CASSPRGGPNTGELFF. CDR3 DNA: TGTGCCAGCAGCCCGCGGGGGGGGCCGAACACCGGGGAGCTGTTTTTT.

The chain recombines TRBV6-5 with TRBJ2-3, with 9 bases fitting TRBD1. This CDR3 region has 14 residues. Germline CDR1 reads MNHEY; CDR2 reads SVGAGI. With 5 bases clipped from V and 5 bases from J, the junction kept 5 bases outside the gene matches. CDR3 coding DNA: TGTGCCAGCAGTCCTCGGACAGGGGAAGATACGCAGTATTTT. Residues: CASSPRTGEDTQYF.

This clone is a singleton in its sample. V usage is TRBV6-5 and J usage is TRBJ2-5; D gene uncertain. Per germline, CDR1 MNHEY and CDR2 SVGAGI. Between the trimmed V and J ends, which lost 2 bases and 4 bases, there was a span of 11 bases. The CDR3 has 14 amino acids. The CDR3 region is CASSYPRPGETQYF. CDR3 DNA: TGTGCCAGCAGTTACCCTCGGCCGGGAGAGACCCAGTACTTC.

This chain joins TRBV6-1 and TRBJ1-6, with D perhaps TRBD1 (6 bases). Germline CDR1 MNHNS, CDR2 SASEGT. This CDR3 is 17 amino acids long. Trimming cost V 0 bases and J 2 bases, with 11 bases left between them. In nucleotides, the CDR3 is TGTGCCAGCAGTGAAGCGGGACATCGCACCTATAATTCACCCCTCCACTTT. Translating gives CASSEAGHRTYNSPLHF.

The rearrangement links TRBV30 to TRBJ2-3; D is perhaps TRBD2 (5 bases). With 4 bases removed from V and 3 bases from J, the gap between germline ends came to 14 bases. This CDR3 contains 14 residues. Germline lookup yields CDR1 GTSNPN and CDR2 SVGIG (reference sequence). This CDR3 reads CAWKGPGGTDTQYF. In DNA, the CDR3 is TGTGCCTGGAAAGGACCCGGCGGGACAGATACGCAGTATTTT.

The chain employs TRBV30 and TRBJ1-2, with a tentative D call TRBD1 (6 bases). Trimming shortened V by 5 bases and J by 4 bases, and 11 bases separated the two germline ends. The CDR3 covers 12 residues. Germline V gene sequence: CDR1 GTSNPN, CDR2 SVGIG (reference sequence). This chain's CDR3 is CAWDRNRYGYTF. The CDR3 DNA sequence: TGTGCCTGGGACAGGAACCGCTATGGCTACACCTTC.

This clone appeared a few times. The chain carries TRBV29-1 and TRBJ2-2; TRBD2 is a possible D gene (6 bases). This CDR3 contains 15 residues. The germline V gene encodes CDR1 SQVTM and CDR2 ANQGSEA. V was cut by 6 bases and J by 4 bases, with 18 bases left in between. The chain's CDR3 is CSVTGTSRGTGELFF. The DNA of the CDR3 is TGCAGCGTGACGGGCACTAGCCGGGGCACCGGGGAGCTGTTTTTT.

The chain is built from TRBV7-2 and TRBJ2-7; no reliable D call. Trimming left V 1 base short and J 0 bases short, with 13 bases between. CDR3 length: 16 residues. CDR1 is SGHTA, CDR2 FQGNSA, per germline. In DNA, the CDR3 is TGTGCCAGCAGCTTAGTGGTCGGGTCGGCCTCCTACGAGCAGTACTTC. Protein product: CASSLVVGSASYEQYF. Together with reference TRBV7-2 and TRBJ2-7, the CDR3 gives the full variable domain: GAGVSQSPSNKVTEKGKDVELRCDPISGHTALYWYRQSLGQGLEFLIYFQGNSAPDKSGLPSDRFSAERTGGSVSTLTIQRTQQEDSAVYLCASSLVVGSASYEQYFGPGTRLTVT.

The gene calls are TRBV19 and TRBJ1-6; the D gene is possibly TRBD1 (6 bases). Germline V gene data show CDR1 as LNHDA and CDR2 as SQIVND (reference sequence). The CDR3 sequence is 15 residues long. Between the trimmed V and J ends, which lost 6 bases and 11 bases, there was a span of 20 bases. The CDR3 reads CASRPQGQGGPPLHF. DNA for the CDR3: TGTGCCAGTAGGCCCCAGGGGCAGGGTGGACCACCCCTCCACTTT. Looking up the rest from reference TRBV19 and TRBJ1-6 gives the full variable domain: DGGITQSPKYLFRKEGQNVTLSCEQNLNHDAMYWYRQDPGQGLRLIYYSQIVNDFQKGDIAEGYSVSREKKESFPLTVTSAQKNPTAFYLCASRPQGQGGPPLHFGNGTRLTVT.

CDR3 amino acids: CASSLRGQGNQPQHF. The CDR3 coding sequence is TGTGCCAGCAGTTTAAGGGGACAGGGGAATCAGCCCCAGCATTTT. The chain combines TRBV28 with TRBJ1-5, with TRBD1 matching 10 bases. Germline trimming cut 2 bases from V and 4 bases from J; bases unmatched to any gene: 2. Germline lookup yields CDR1 MDHEN and CDR2 SYDVKM. This CDR3 is built from 15 residues.

Details on this clone: Other DNA sequences in this sample translate to the same CDR3. The chain carries TRBV5-6 and TRBJ2-7; TRBD2 is a possible D gene (6 bases). Germline V gene sequence: CDR1 SGHDT, CDR2 YYEEEE. The CDR3 is 12 residues long. V lost 5 bases and J 3 bases, leaving 9 bases between the germline ends. In nucleotides, the CDR3 is TGTGCCAGCAGTCGCGGGGTCTACGAGCAGTACTTC. Protein sequence: CASSRGVYEQYF.

The rearrangement links TRBV2 to TRBJ2-3; perhaps TRBD1 as D (5 bases). The V gene's germline CDR1 is SNHLY and CDR2 FYNNEI. V dropped 6 bases and J dropped 1 base, with 8 bases sitting between them. CDR3 length equals 13 residues. CDR3 DNA: TGTGCCAGCAGGCAGGGCGGCACAGATACGCAGTATTTT. Encoded protein: CASRQGGTDTQYF.

The chain uses TRBV5-1 and TRBJ1-1, with D perhaps matching TRBD1 (5 bases). Germline values: CDR1 SGHRS, CDR2 YFSETQ. V was trimmed by 0 bases and J by 4 bases, leaving 10 bases between them. CDR3 length equals 14 residues. CDR3 in DNA: TGCGCCAGCAGCTTGGCGGGGGGGAGCACTGAAGCTTTCTTT. Its protein product is CASSLAGGSTEAFF.

This clone was detected once. The junction shows a germline mismatch at one end, possibly a read error. The gene calls are TRBV5-1 and TRBJ1-2; 8 nucleotides agree with TRBD1. The CDR3 loop spans 14 amino acids. Germline V gene sequence: CDR1 SGHRS, CDR2 YFSETQ. CDR3 nucleotide sequence: TGCGCCAGCACCTTGGACAGGGAGCCCTATGGCTACACCTTC. It encodes CASTLDREPYGYTF.

This sequence joins TRBV4-1 and TRBJ2-5; 10 bases line up with TRBD2. The CDR3 is 15 amino acids. V lost 5 bases and J lost 2; bases outside the gene matches: 5. Germline CDR1 MGHRA, CDR2 YSYEKL. The CDR3 bases are TGCGCCAGCAGCAGAGCGGGGGGGTGGCAAGAGACCCAGTACTTC. Amino acid sequence: CASSRAGGWQETQYF.

This clone was seen a single time. The chain employs TRBV5-1 and TRBJ2-7; 13 bases line up with TRBD2. V shed 2 bases and J 7 bases; nucleotides not matched to a gene: 6. The CDR3 totals 15 residues. The germline V gene has CDR1 SGHRS and CDR2 YFSETQ. CDR3 sequence (DNA): TGCGCCAGCAGCTTACTAGCGGGGGGGGATGGTGAGCAGTACTTC. It specifies CASSLLAGGDGEQYF.

The chain joins TRBV19 to TRBJ2-3; D call uncertain. CDR1 and CDR2 (germline): LNHDA, SQIVND (reference sequence). CDR3 size: 14 residues. The V end was cut by 6 bases, the J end by 0 bases, with 10 bases between. The CDR3 DNA is TGTGCCAGTAGACCGGAGTTTAGCACAGATACGCAGTATTTT. Protein product: CASRPEFSTDTQYF. The variable domain in full, completed from reference TRBV19 and TRBJ2-3, reads DGGITQSPKYLFRKEGQNVTLSCEQNLNHDAMYWYRQDPGQGLRLIYYSQIVNDFQKGDIAEGYSVSREKKESFPLTVTSAQKNPTAFYLCASRPEFSTDTQYFGPGTRLTVL.

There are a few counts of this clone. This chain connects TRBV19 to TRBJ2-5, with D possibly matching TRBD2 (6 bases). The CDR3 totals 14 residues. Trimming cost V 6 bases and J 0 bases, with 11 bases left between them. Per the germline V gene, CDR1 is LNHDA and CDR2 is SQIVND (reference sequence). In nucleotides, the CDR3 is TGTGCCAGTAGCGGCGGGGCGAACCAAGAGACCCAGTACTTC. Its translation is CASSGGANQETQYF.

This clone was counted a single time. The V gene is TRBV30, the J gene TRBJ1-3; TRBD1 agrees at 8 bases. Losses at the gene ends were 6 bases for V and 7 bases for J; bases not matched to a gene: 20. CDR1 GTSNPN and CDR2 SVGIG come from the germline V gene (reference sequence). CDR3 length: 17 residues. The CDR3 loop reads CACPTGERNTIRNTIYF. In DNA, the CDR3 is TGTGCCTGCCCGACAGGGGAAAGAAACACCATCCGGAACACCATATATTTT.

V gene TRBV18 combines with J gene TRBJ1-6; D call uncertain. CDR3 length equals 16 residues. Per germline, CDR1 KGHSH and CDR2 LQKENI. Trimming stripped 5 bases from V and 3 bases from J, with 14 bases between. The CDR3 is CASSSESARYNSPLHF. DNA for the CDR3: TGTGCCAGCTCATCTGAAAGCGCCCGCTATAATTCACCCCTCCACTTT. The variable domain in full, with the rest retrieved from reference TRBV18 and TRBJ1-6, is NAGVMQNPRHLVRRRGQEARLRCSPMKGHSHVYWYRQLPEEGLKFMVYLQKENIIDESGMPKERFSAEFPKEGPSILRIQQVVRGDSAAYFCASSSESARYNSPLHFGNGTRLTVT.

The chain employs TRBV2 and TRBJ1-4, with D unresolved. CDR1 SNHLY and CDR2 FYNNEI come from the germline V gene. Trimming cost V 5 bases and J 0 bases, with 7 bases left between them. The CDR3 runs to 14 residues. CDR3 loop: CASSFETTNEKLFF. The CDR3 DNA is TGTGCCAGCAGTTTCGAGACAACTAATGAAAAACTGTTTTTT.